These 27 T cell receptor beta chains were sequenced from one sample in a study of OX40 agonist ivuxolimab in advanced cancers. The protocol was immunoSEQ multiplex PCR, while the TCRdb copy is restricted to in-frame clones and leaves out a portion. The data contain more than 50,000 clones, 90% to 95% of them seen just once; the ten biggest clones take up roughly a fifth. The material sequenced was CD4+ or CD8+ T cells sorted from blood, taken in a trial of the OX40 agonist ivuxolimab. The receptors were gathered from an adult with an advanced solid tumor such as melanoma, head and neck, liver or kidney cancer.

V and J are TRBV28 and TRBJ2-1; D is ambiguous. The CDR3 length is 14 residues. V lost 2 bases and J lost 3, with 8 bases in between. Germline loops: CDR1 MDHEN, CDR2 SYDVKM. The DNA of the CDR3 is TGTGCCAGCAGTTTAGGCTCTTTCTACAATGAGCAGTTCTTC. It specifies CASSLGSFYNEQFF.

This sequence joins TRBV6-5 and TRBJ2-7, with D hard to call. The CDR3 loop spans 12 amino acids. Trimming pared 2 bases from V and 4 bases from J, leaving 6 bases between. The V gene's germline CDR1 is MNHEY and CDR2 SVGAGI. CDR3 sequence reads: CASSYPRYEQYF. In nucleotides, the CDR3 is TGTGCCAGCAGTTACCCCAGGTACGAGCAGTACTTC.

The rearrangement joins TRBV4-3 to TRBJ2-7, with 7 bases fitting TRBD1. Germline V lookup: CDR1 LGHNA, CDR2 YSLEER. This CDR3 has 14 amino acids. The V and J ends lost 5 bases and 4 bases, in that order; junction bases with no gene match: 8. The CDR3 region has the DNA TGCGCCAGCAGCGCTTACAGGGGTACGTACGAGCAGTACTTC. It codes for CASSAYRGTYEQYF.

The rearrangement links TRBV19 to TRBJ2-5, with unresolved D. Germline CDR1 LNHDA, CDR2 SQIVND (reference sequence). Trimming cost V 1 base and J 1 base, with 7 bases left between them. CDR3 length: 14 amino acids. CDR3 DNA sequence: TGTGCCAGTAGTATAGCGGACGGCCAAGAGACCCAGTACTTC. Protein product: CASSIADGQETQYF.

The chain links TRBV7-3 to TRBJ2-7; D ambiguous. V lost 3 bases, J lost 1 base, and 4 bases lay in between. The CDR3 extends over 12 amino acids. CDR1 is SGHTA and CDR2 is FQGTGA in the germline V gene. DNA for the CDR3: TGTGCCAGCAGCTTTAATTCCTACGAGCAGTACTTC. Encoded protein: CASSFNSYEQYF.

This clone was detected only a few times. The rearrangement links TRBV4-1 to TRBJ1-2, with D tentatively TRBD1 (6 bases). Germline values: CDR1 MGHRA, CDR2 YSYEKL. This CDR3 is 15 amino acids long. V was pared by 3 bases and J by 6 bases, with 17 bases between. Written as DNA, the CDR3 is TGCGCCAGCAGCCATCAAGAGGGGGGCAGGGATGGCTACACCTTC. Its protein product is CASSHQEGGRDGYTF.

The rearrangement joins TRBV28 to TRBJ1-1, with a possible D match to TRBD1 (6 bases). CDR3 length: 15 amino acids. In germline, CDR1 is MDHEN, CDR2 SYDVKM. V was clipped by 2 bases and J by 6 bases, with 16 bases between them. The CDR3 region is CASSLKWGRGAEAFF. The DNA for the CDR3 is TGTGCCAGCAGTTTAAAATGGGGGCGAGGCGCTGAAGCTTTCTTT.

This clone occurred once. This chain connects TRBV9 to TRBJ2-7; unclear D gene. The germline V and J ends were trimmed by 5 bases and 4 bases, with 16 bases remaining between them. The CDR3 totals 14 residues. Germline V gene sequence: CDR1 SGDLS, CDR2 YYNGEE. The CDR3 bases are TGTGCCAGCAGTCCCGGTTCCCGGGCTTACGAGCAGTACTTC. This translates into CASSPGSRAYEQYF.

Here the CDR3 DNA reads TGTGCCAGCAGGCAGGGGACATACTCCTACGAGCAGTACTTC. Translating it yields CASRQGTYSYEQYF. The chain joins TRBV6-5 to TRBJ2-7; possibly TRBD1 for D (6 bases). Trimming took 6 bases from V and 0 from J, leaving 12 bases between them. The germline V gene has CDR1 MNHEY and CDR2 SVGAGI. The CDR3 has 14 residues.

The chain combines TRBV7-6 with TRBJ2-7; D is unclear. Trimming took 5 bases from V and 1 from J, leaving 6 bases between them. The germline gives CDR1 SGHVS, CDR2 FNYEAQ. This CDR3 is built from 12 residues. The CDR3 loop reads CASSKGSYEQYF. CDR3 sequence (DNA): TGTGCCAGCAGCAAGGGATCCTACGAGCAGTACTTC.

The chain combines TRBV27 with TRBJ2-5; 10 nucleotides line up with TRBD1. The germline gives CDR1 MNHEY, CDR2 SMNVEV (reference sequence). The CDR3 runs to 17 residues. The V gene end was trimmed by 4 bases and the J gene end by 4 bases; junction bases not matched to a gene: 12. The CDR3 nucleotides are TGTGCCAGCAGTTACCGTTACCGGGACAGGGGAGCAGAGACCCAGTACTTC. Its protein product is CASSYRYRDRGAETQYF.

V gene TRBV25-1 combines with J gene TRBJ2-3; 13 nucleotides align to TRBD2. CDR1 and CDR2 from the germline V gene are MGHDK and SYGVNS. Trimming took 3 bases from V and 3 from J; bases not matched to a gene: 6. The CDR3 consists of 17 residues. The CDR3: CASSDGLAGVWTDTQYF. In nucleotides, the CDR3 is TGTGCCAGCAGTGACGGACTAGCGGGAGTTTGGACAGATACGCAGTATTTT.

The V call is TRBV13, the J call TRBJ2-7, with 8 bases fitting TRBD2. Germline V gene data show CDR1 as PRHDT and CDR2 as FYEKMQ (reference sequence). CDR3 length equals 15 residues. With V trimmed by 5 bases and J by 1 base, 7 bases remained unmatched. CDR3 nucleotide sequence: TGTGCCAGCAGCCCAACTAGCGGAAATTCCTACGAGCAGTACTTC. Amino acids: CASSPTSGNSYEQYF.

This clone was counted a single time. J is TRBJ1-2 and V is TRBV9; D not resolved. This CDR3 spans 14 amino acids. The germline V gene encodes CDR1 SGDLS and CDR2 YYNGEE. Between the trimmed V and J ends, which lost 3 bases and 4 bases, there was a span of 13 bases. In DNA, the CDR3 is TGTGCCAGCAGCGCGGACCGGGAATCCTATGGCTACACCTTC. It specifies CASSADRESYGYTF.

This rearrangement joins TRBV19 to TRBJ2-7, with 9 positions matching TRBD1. The V gene's germline CDR1 is LNHDA and CDR2 SQIVND (reference sequence). This CDR3 is 14 amino acids long. Trimming took 7 bases from V and 6 from J; bases not matched to a gene: 10. DNA of the CDR3: TGTGCCAGTAACGCACCGGGACAGGGAGCCGAGCAGTACTTC. It specifies CASNAPGQGAEQYF.

About this clone: At one of its ends the junction is not consistent with the germline gene, which may arise from a read error. The gene calls are TRBV23-1 and TRBJ1-1; D may be TRBD1 (5 bases). TRBV23-1 is designated an ORF whose function remains uncertain. CDR3 length: 18 residues. This CDR3 reads CVSSQSKLGAGMLTEAFF. The CDR3 nucleotides are TGCGTCAGCAGTCAATCGAAACTCGGGGCAGGGATGTTAACTGAAGCTTTCTTT.

This chain connects TRBV9 to TRBJ2-5; D is perhaps TRBD1 or TRBD2 (5 bases each). V was shortened by 3 bases and J by 2 bases, with 14 bases between the two germline ends. This CDR3 spans 15 amino acids. Germline V lookup: CDR1 SGDLS, CDR2 YYNGEE. The CDR3 spells CASSARPGPQETQYF. The CDR3 DNA reads TGTGCCAGCAGCGCCCGACCGGGACCTCAAGAGACCCAGTACTTC.

The chain carries TRBV27 and TRBJ1-3, with unresolved D. CDR3 size: 13 residues. Trimming took 6 bases from V and 4 from J, leaving 10 bases between them. Germline V gene lookup returns CDR1 MNHEY and CDR2 SMNVEV (reference sequence). The CDR3 spells CASSPLKGNTIYF. The DNA of the CDR3 is TGTGCCAGCAGCCCACTAAAAGGAAACACCATATATTTT.

The chain links TRBV10-3 to TRBJ2-1; 11 bases line up with TRBD2. With V trimmed by 0 bases and J by 4 bases, 5 bases remained unmatched. CDR3 length equals 17 residues. In germline, CDR1 is ENHRY, CDR2 SYGVKD. The CDR3 bases are TGTGCCATCAGTGAGTCCTTGACTAGCGGGATATACAATGAGCAGTTCTTC. This sequence encodes CAISESLTSGIYNEQFF.

V and J are TRBV29-1 and TRBJ1-1, with D possibly matching TRBD1 (5 bases). The CDR3 consists of 14 residues. V was trimmed by 6 bases and J by 1 base, leaving 15 bases between them. Germline V lookup: CDR1 SQVTM, CDR2 ANQGSEA. CDR3 residues: CSVQRQISNTEAFF. As DNA, the CDR3 is TGCAGCGTCCAACGACAGATATCGAACACTGAAGCTTTCTTT.

The V gene is TRBV27, the J gene TRBJ1-1; D remains ambiguous. Germline values: CDR1 MNHEY, CDR2 SMNVEV (reference sequence). V lost 6 bases and J 3 bases, leaving 5 bases between the germline ends. CDR3 size: 11 residues. Here the CDR3 reads CASSTYTEAFF. The CDR3 nucleotides read TGTGCCAGCAGCACCTACACTGAAGCTTTCTTT.

V usage is TRBV6-1 and J usage is TRBJ2-1, with D uncertain. Trimming removed 0 bases at V and 6 bases at J, with 9 bases between. The germline V gene has CDR1 MNHNS and CDR2 SASEGT. CDR3 length equals 14 residues. This CDR3 is CASSEATGPNEQFF. DNA of the CDR3: TGTGCCAGCAGTGAAGCGACTGGGCCCAATGAGCAGTTCTTC.

V and J are TRBV7-8 and TRBJ2-2, with D possibly TRBD2 on 6 matching bases. The CDR3 sequence is 17 residues long. Germline V lookup: CDR1 SGHVS, CDR2 FQNEAQ. Trimming pared 0 bases from V and 1 base from J, leaving 12 bases between. The CDR3 DNA reads as TGTGCCAGCAGCTTAGCGCCGGGGACTCTGAACACCGGGGAGCTGTTTTTT. Its translation: CASSLAPGTLNTGELFF.

The chain has TRBV29-1 and TRBJ2-1; 13 positions match TRBD2. Germline trimming cut 2 bases from V and 0 bases from J; bases unmatched to any gene: 10. Germline V CDR1 and CDR2: SQVTM, ANQGSEA. The CDR3 spans 19 residues. CDR3 sequence reads: CSVELGTSGTSFSYNEQFF. CDR3 nucleotides: TGCAGCGTTGAATTGGGGACTAGCGGGACTTCCTTCTCCTACAATGAGCAGTTCTTC.

This clone was seen once. The CDR3 region is CASNRGDTQYF. The CDR3 DNA follows: TGTGCCAGCAACCGGGGAGATACGCAGTATTTT. J is TRBJ2-3 and V is TRBV2, with D perhaps TRBD2 (5 bases). Germline CDR1 reads SNHLY; CDR2 reads FYNNEI. Trimming took off 7 bases at V and 5 bases at J, with 7 bases between the two ends. This CDR3 region has 11 residues.

The rearrangement joins TRBV28 to TRBJ2-3; 7 bases align to TRBD1. V dropped 5 bases and J dropped 6; count of bases not matched to a gene: 14. The germline gives CDR1 MDHEN, CDR2 SYDVKM. The CDR3 has 16 amino acids. Written as DNA, the CDR3 is TGTGCCAGCAGTCCACCCCAACAGGGGCCCTGGGATACGCAGTATTTT. Its protein is CASSPPQQGPWDTQYF.

The J gene is TRBJ2-1, the V gene TRBV27; a weak D match, TRBD1 (6 bases). The ends were cut back, 3 bases at V and 5 bases at J, with 14 bases in the middle. Germline V gives CDR1 MNHEY, CDR2 SMNVEV (reference sequence). The CDR3 contains 15 residues. The CDR3 DNA sequence: TGTGCCAGCAGTTTTGGGGGCCGAACCCACAATGAGCAGTTCTTC. Amino acid sequence: CASSFGGRTHNEQFF.